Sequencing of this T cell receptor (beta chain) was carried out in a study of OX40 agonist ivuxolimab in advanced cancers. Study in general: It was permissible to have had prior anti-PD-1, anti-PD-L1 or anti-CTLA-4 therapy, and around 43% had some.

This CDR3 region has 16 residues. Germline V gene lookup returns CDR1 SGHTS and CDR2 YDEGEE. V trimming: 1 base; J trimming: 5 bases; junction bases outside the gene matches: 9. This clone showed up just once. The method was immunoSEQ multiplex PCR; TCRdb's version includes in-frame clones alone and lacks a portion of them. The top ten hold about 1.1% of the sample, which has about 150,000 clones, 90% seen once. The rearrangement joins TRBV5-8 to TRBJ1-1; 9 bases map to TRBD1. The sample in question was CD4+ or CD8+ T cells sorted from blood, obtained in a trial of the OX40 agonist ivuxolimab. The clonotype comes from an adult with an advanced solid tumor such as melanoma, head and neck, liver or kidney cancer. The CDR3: CASSLNRGQGRTEAFF. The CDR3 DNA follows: TGTGCCAGCAGCTTGAACAGGGGACAGGGCCGAACTGAAGCTTTCTTT.